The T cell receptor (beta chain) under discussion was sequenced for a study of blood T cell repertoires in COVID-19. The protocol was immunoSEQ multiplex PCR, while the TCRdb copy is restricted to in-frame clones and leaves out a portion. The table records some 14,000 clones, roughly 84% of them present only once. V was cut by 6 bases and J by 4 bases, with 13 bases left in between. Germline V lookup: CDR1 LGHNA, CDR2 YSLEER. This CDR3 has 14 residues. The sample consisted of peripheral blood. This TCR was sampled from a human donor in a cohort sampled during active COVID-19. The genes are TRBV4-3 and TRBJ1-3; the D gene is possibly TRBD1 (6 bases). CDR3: CASRPTGLGNTIYF. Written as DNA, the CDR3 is TGCGCCAGCAGACCAACAGGGTTAGGAAACACCATATATTTT.